These 21 T cell receptor beta chains were sequenced from one sample in a study of blood T cell repertoires in COVID-19. Some clones are missing from TCRdb's copy, which holds only in-frame ones; the method was immunoSEQ multiplex PCR. The sample records just over 150,000 clones, just under 85% being singletons. Source material: peripheral blood. These receptors came from a woman aged 80 or over with acute or convalescent COVID-19.

The J gene is TRBJ2-3, the V gene TRBV3-1 (or the pseudogene TRBV3-2), with D hard to call. With 1 base removed from V and 10 bases from J, the gap between germline ends came to 9 bases. CDR1 is LGHDT, CDR2 YNNKEL, per germline (reference sequence). This CDR3 has 12 residues. The CDR3 DNA is TGTGCCAGCAGCCAAGCGGCTGGAGCGCAGTATTTT. Its protein product is CASSQAAGAQYF.

The chain employs TRBV7-2 and TRBJ1-1; 10 bases map to TRBD1. Germline V gene lookup returns CDR1 SGHTA and CDR2 FQGNSA. This CDR3 contains 15 residues. Losses at the gene ends were 0 bases for V and 4 bases for J; bases not matched to a gene: 2. Here the CDR3 reads CASSLARTGGTEAFF. The CDR3 nucleotides are TGTGCCAGCAGCTTAGCGCGGACAGGGGGCACTGAAGCTTTCTTT.

This clone was found once. V gene TRBV27 combines with J gene TRBJ2-5; 7 bases are shared with TRBD2. Germline CDR1 and CDR2: MNHEY and SMNVEV (reference sequence). The ends lost 8 bases at V and 4 bases at J; junction bases unmatched: 16. CDR3 length: 16 amino acids. This CDR3 is CASWTTGGSSGETQYF. CDR3 nucleotides: TGTGCCAGCTGGACGACTGGCGGGAGTTCGGGAGAGACCCAGTACTTC.

The chain has TRBV3-1 (or the pseudogene TRBV3-2) and TRBJ2-3, with TRBD1 matching over 7 bases. This CDR3 spans 14 amino acids. J gave up 3 bases and V 5 bases, and 5 bases lay outside the gene matches. The germline V gene encodes CDR1 LGHDT and CDR2 YNNKEL (reference sequence). For the CDR3, the DNA is TGTGCCAGCAGCAATGACAGGGTAACAGATACGCAGTATTTT. Residues: CASSNDRVTDTQYF.

This chain connects TRBV5-6 to TRBJ2-6, with D perhaps matching TRBD2 (5 bases). Trimming left V 4 bases short and J 4 bases short, with 15 bases between. Germline V lookup: CDR1 SGHDT, CDR2 YYEEEE. The CDR3 length is 16 residues. CDR3 amino acids: CASSPRFSGGANVLTF. In DNA, the CDR3 is TGTGCCAGCAGCCCCAGATTCTCGGGAGGGGCCAACGTCCTGACTTTC.

V usage is TRBV29-1 and J usage is TRBJ2-6, with D possibly being TRBD1 (6 bases). This CDR3 contains 16 residues. Trimming took 5 bases from V and 0 from J, leaving 14 bases between them. Germline V gives CDR1 SQVTM, CDR2 ANQGSEA. The CDR3 DNA is TGCAGCGTTCCCGCAGGGGCCTACTCTGGGGCCAACGTCCTGACTTTC. This encodes CSVPAGAYSGANVLTF.

The V call is TRBV5-6, the J call TRBJ2-5; D may be TRBD1 (5 bases). The CDR3 runs to 16 residues. Trimming left V 0 bases short and J 5 bases short, with 17 bases between. Germline CDR1 SGHDT, CDR2 YYEEEE. The CDR3 sequence is CASSLAVRGAGETQYF. The CDR3 nucleotides read TGTGCCAGCAGCTTGGCCGTGCGTGGGGCAGGGGAGACCCAGTACTTC.

This chain connects TRBV28 to TRBJ1-5, with TRBD1 matching 9 bases. With 7 bases clipped from V and 4 bases from J, the junction kept 8 bases outside the gene matches. Per germline, CDR1 MDHEN and CDR2 SYDVKM. This CDR3 is built from 15 residues. The CDR3 spells CASKKETGGNQPQHF. CDR3 coding DNA: TGTGCCAGCAAGAAGGAGACAGGGGGTAATCAGCCCCAGCATTTT.

The chain is built from TRBV27 and TRBJ2-1; 8 nucleotides line up with TRBD2. Per germline, CDR1 MNHEY and CDR2 SMNVEV (reference sequence). V dropped 5 bases and J dropped 5; count of bases not matched to a gene: 8. There are 15 residues in the CDR3. This chain's CDR3 is CASSAAGLGNNEQFF. CDR3 sequence (DNA): TGTGCCAGCAGTGCTGCGGGACTAGGAAACAATGAGCAGTTCTTC.

The gene calls are TRBV7-6 and TRBJ2-6, with a weak D call TRBD1 (5 bases). This CDR3 has 17 residues. Germline values: CDR1 SGHVS, CDR2 FNYEAQ. Trimming stripped 5 bases from V and 1 base from J, with 15 bases between. CDR3 in amino acids: CASSPRESVSGANVLTF. In nucleotides, the CDR3 is TGTGCCAGCAGCCCCAGGGAATCAGTTTCTGGGGCCAACGTCCTGACTTTC. The variable domain in full, completed from reference TRBV7-6 and TRBJ2-6, reads GAGVSQSPRYKVTKRGQDVALRCDPISGHVSLYWYRQALGQGPEFLTYFNYEAQQDKSGLPNDRFSAERPEGSISTLTIQRTEQRDSAMYRCASSPRESVSGANVLTFGAGSRLTVL.

The chain carries TRBV6-2 or TRBV6-3 and TRBJ1-2; unclear D gene. The CDR3 is 12 residues long. Germline assignment: CDR1 MNHEY and CDR2 SVGEGT. V was cut by 5 bases and J by 8 bases, with 12 bases left in between. The CDR3 DNA reads as TGTGCCAGCAGTGACGGAGGTGGAGGCTACACCTTC. It specifies CASSDGGGGYTF.

The chain is built from TRBV11-2 and TRBJ2-7, with D unresolved. The V end was cut by 1 base, the J end by 0 bases, with 10 bases between. Germline V gene data show CDR1 as SGHAT and CDR2 as FQNNGV. This CDR3 is built from 15 residues. The CDR3 spells CASSLVRHLSYEQYF. The CDR3 DNA is TGTGCCAGCAGCTTAGTCAGACACCTCTCCTACGAGCAGTACTTC.

J is TRBJ1-5 and V is TRBV6-5, with a weak D call TRBD1 (6 bases). V was shortened by 6 bases and J by 2 bases, with 14 bases between the two germline ends. This CDR3 spans 15 amino acids. Germline assignment: CDR1 MNHEY and CDR2 SVGAGI. CDR3 nucleotide sequence: TGTGCCAGCAGAACTACAGGGTTCGGCAATCAGCCCCAGCATTTT. Protein product: CASRTTGFGNQPQHF.

The table lists this clone with a count of one. The genes are TRBV2 and TRBJ2-7; perhaps TRBD1 as D (6 bases). V gave up 11 bases and J gave up 3 bases, with 14 bases separating them. The CDR3 sequence is 12 residues long. Per germline, CDR1 SNHLY and CDR2 FYNNEI. CDR3: CAYTETGYEQYF. The CDR3 DNA is TGTGCCTATACAGAGACAGGCTACGAGCAGTACTTC.

V usage is TRBV7-9 and J usage is TRBJ2-2; TRBD2 might be the D (6 bases). Germline CDR1 reads SEHNR; CDR2 reads FQNEAQ (reference sequence). This CDR3 spans 15 amino acids. V lost 5 bases, J lost 2 bases, and 12 bases lay in between. CDR3 coding DNA: TGTGCCAGCAGCCCTGGGACTTTTAACACCGGGGAGCTGTTTTTT. Residues: CASSPGTFNTGELFF.

The rearrangement uses TRBV5-4 and TRBJ1-6, with D possibly TRBD1 on 5 matching bases. There are 13 residues in the CDR3. In germline, CDR1 is SGHNT, CDR2 YYREEE (reference sequence). Trimming shortened V by 0 bases and J by 14 bases, and 12 bases separated the two germline ends. The CDR3 DNA reads TGTGCCAGCAGCTTGGAGGGGCCCTCAACCCTCCACTTT. Encoded protein: CASSLEGPSTLHF.

The rearrangement joins TRBV27 to TRBJ1-1; TRBD1 might be the D (6 bases). The germline V gene encodes CDR1 MNHEY and CDR2 SMNVEV (reference sequence). CDR3 length: 14 residues. Trimming removed 2 bases from V and 0 bases from J, with 7 bases in between. CDR3 nucleotide sequence: TGTGCCAGCAGTTTACCAGGGGTGAACACTGAAGCTTTCTTT. This encodes CASSLPGVNTEAFF.

Comment on this clone: In the same sample, other DNA sequences code for this CDR3. The V call is TRBV5-1, the J call TRBJ2-3; perhaps TRBD2 as D (6 bases). CDR3 length: 14 residues. The V and J ends lost 0 bases and 5 bases respectively, with 10 bases between them. Germline lookup yields CDR1 SGHRS and CDR2 YFSETQ. For the CDR3, the DNA is TGCGCCAGCAGCTTGGGGCTAGCGCAAGATACGCAGTATTTT. This gives the protein CASSLGLAQDTQYF.

The V and J genes are TRBV6-5 and TRBJ1-2; a weak D match, TRBD1 (6 bases). Between the trimmed V and J ends, which lost 5 bases and 8 bases, there was a span of 12 bases. This CDR3 contains 12 residues. Germline loops: CDR1 MNHEY, CDR2 SVGAGI. CDR3 nucleotide sequence: TGTGCCAGCAGTCCCCGGGGGGGCGGCTACACCTTC. It specifies CASSPRGGGYTF.

The genes are TRBV18 and TRBJ1-3; D unclear. Between the trimmed V and J ends, which lost 8 bases and 2 bases, there was a span of 10 bases. The CDR3 is 13 amino acids. Germline V gives CDR1 KGHSH, CDR2 LQKENI. The CDR3 DNA is TGTGCCAGCCACGCGGGTACTGGAAACACCATATATTTT. Translating it yields CASHAGTGNTIYF.

This sequence joins TRBV7-8 and TRBJ2-1; 10 bases align to TRBD2. Germline V gene sequence: CDR1 SGHVS, CDR2 FQNEAQ. J was trimmed by 5 bases and V by 5 bases; bases with no gene match: 3. The CDR3 loop spans 14 amino acids. DNA of the CDR3: TGTGCCAGCAGCCGGAGCGGGAGGGACAATGAGCAGTTCTTC. It encodes CASSRSGRDNEQFF.